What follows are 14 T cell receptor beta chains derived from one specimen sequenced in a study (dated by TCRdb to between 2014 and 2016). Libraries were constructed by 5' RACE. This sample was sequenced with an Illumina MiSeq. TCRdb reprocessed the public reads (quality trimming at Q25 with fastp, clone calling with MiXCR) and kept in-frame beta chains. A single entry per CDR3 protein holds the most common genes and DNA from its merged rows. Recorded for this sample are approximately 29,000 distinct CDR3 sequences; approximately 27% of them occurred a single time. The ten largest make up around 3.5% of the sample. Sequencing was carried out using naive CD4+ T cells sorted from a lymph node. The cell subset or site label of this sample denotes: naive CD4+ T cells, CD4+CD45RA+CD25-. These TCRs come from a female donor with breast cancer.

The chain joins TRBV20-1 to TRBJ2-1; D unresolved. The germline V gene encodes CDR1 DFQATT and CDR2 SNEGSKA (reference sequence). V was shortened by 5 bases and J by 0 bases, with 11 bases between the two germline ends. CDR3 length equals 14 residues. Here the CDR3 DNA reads TGCAGTGCTCAGGACGTTCGCTCCTACAATGAGCAGTTCTTC. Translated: CSAQDVRSYNEQFF.

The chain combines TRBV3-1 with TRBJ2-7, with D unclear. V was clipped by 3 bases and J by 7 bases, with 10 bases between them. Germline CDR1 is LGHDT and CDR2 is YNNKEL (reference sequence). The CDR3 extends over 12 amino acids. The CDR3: CASSQVAEEQYF. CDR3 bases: TGTGCCAGCAGCCAGGTCGCAGAAGAGCAGTACTTC.

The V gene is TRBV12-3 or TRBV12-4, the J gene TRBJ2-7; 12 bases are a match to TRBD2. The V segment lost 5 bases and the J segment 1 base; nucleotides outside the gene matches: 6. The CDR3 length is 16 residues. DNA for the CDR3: TGTGCCAGCAGTCCCCCTAGCGGGGGGGGATCCTACGAGCAGTACTTC. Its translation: CASSPPSGGGSYEQYF.

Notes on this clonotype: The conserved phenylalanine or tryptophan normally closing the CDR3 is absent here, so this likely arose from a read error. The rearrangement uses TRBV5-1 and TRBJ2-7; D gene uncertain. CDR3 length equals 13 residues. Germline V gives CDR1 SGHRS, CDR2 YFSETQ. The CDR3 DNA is TGCGCCAGCAGCTTGGAGGGTTCCTACAAGCAGTACCTC. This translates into CASSLEGSYKQYL.

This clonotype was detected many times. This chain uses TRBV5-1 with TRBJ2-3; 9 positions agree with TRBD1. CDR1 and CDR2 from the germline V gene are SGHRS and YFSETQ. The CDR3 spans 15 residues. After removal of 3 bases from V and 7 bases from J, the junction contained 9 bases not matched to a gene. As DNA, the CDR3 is TGCGCCAGCAGCTCACCGGGACAGGGCTATTATACGCAGTATTTT. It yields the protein CASSSPGQGYYTQYF.

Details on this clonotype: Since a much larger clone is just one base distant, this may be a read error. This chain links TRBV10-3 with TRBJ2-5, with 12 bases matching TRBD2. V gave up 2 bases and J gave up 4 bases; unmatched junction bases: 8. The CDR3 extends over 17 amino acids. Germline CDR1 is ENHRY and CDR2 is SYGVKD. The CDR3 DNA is TGTGCCATCAGTGAGGGGCTAGCGGGAGGGCCCCGAGAGACCCAGTACTTC. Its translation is CAISEGLAGGPRETQYF.

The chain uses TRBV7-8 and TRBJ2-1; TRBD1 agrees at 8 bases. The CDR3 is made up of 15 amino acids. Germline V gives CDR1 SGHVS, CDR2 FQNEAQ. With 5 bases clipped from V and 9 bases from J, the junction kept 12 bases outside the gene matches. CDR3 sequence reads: CASSPLDRAYFEQFF. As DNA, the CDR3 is TGTGCCAGCAGCCCACTGGACAGGGCCTATTTTGAGCAGTTCTTC.

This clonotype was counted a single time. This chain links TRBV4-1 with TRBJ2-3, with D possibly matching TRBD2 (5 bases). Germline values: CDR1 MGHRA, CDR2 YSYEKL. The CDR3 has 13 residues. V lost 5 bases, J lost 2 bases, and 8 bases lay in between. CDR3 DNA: TGCGCCAGCAGCGTGGGAGACACAGATACGCAGTATTTT. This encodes CASSVGDTDTQYF.

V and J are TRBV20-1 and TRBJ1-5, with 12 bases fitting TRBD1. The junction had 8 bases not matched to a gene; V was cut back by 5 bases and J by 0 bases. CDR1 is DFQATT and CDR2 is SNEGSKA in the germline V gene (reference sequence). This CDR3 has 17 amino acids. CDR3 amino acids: CSAYSGQGADSNQPQHF. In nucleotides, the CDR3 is TGCAGTGCTTATTCGGGACAGGGGGCGGATAGCAATCAGCCCCAGCATTTT.

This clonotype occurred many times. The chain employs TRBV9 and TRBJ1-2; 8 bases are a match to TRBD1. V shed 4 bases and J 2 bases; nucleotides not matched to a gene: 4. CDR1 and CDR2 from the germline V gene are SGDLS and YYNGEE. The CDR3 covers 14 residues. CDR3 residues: CASSQGQENYGYTF. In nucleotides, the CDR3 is TGTGCCAGCAGCCAGGGACAGGAGAACTATGGCTACACCTTC.

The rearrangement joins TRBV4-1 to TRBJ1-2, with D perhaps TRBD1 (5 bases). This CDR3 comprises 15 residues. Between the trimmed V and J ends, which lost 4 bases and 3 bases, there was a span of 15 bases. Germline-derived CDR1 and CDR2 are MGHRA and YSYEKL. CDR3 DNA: TGCGCCAGCAGCCCGACAGACTCATCGTACTATGGCTACACCTTC. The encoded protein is CASSPTDSSYYGYTF.

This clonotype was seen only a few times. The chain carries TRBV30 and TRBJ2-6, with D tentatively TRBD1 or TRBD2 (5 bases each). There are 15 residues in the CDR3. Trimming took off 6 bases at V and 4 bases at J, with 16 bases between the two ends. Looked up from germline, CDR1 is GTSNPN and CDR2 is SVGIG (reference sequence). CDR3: CACLGAGPGANVLTF. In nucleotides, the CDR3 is TGTGCCTGCCTCGGGGCCGGACCCGGGGCCAACGTCCTGACTTTC. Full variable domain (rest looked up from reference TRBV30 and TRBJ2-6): SQTIHQWPATLVQPVGSPLSLECTVEGTSNPNLYWYRQAAGRGLQLLFYSVGIGQISSEVPQNLSASRPQDRQFILSSKKLLLSDSGFYLCACLGAGPGANVLTFGAGSRLTVL.

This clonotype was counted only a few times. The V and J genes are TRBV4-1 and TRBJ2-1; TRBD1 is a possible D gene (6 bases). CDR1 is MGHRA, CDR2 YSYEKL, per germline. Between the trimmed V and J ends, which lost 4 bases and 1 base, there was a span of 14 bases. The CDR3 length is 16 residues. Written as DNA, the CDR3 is TGCGCCAGCAGCCGTCTAGGGGGTCATTCCTACAATGAGCAGTTCTTC. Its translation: CASSRLGGHSYNEQFF.

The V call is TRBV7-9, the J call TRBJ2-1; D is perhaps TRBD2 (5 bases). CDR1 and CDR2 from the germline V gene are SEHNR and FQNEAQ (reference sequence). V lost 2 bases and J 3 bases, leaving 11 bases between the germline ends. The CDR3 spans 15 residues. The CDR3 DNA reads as TGTGCCAGCAGCTTATGGCACGGGAACTACAATGAGCAGTTCTTC. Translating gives CASSLWHGNYNEQFF.